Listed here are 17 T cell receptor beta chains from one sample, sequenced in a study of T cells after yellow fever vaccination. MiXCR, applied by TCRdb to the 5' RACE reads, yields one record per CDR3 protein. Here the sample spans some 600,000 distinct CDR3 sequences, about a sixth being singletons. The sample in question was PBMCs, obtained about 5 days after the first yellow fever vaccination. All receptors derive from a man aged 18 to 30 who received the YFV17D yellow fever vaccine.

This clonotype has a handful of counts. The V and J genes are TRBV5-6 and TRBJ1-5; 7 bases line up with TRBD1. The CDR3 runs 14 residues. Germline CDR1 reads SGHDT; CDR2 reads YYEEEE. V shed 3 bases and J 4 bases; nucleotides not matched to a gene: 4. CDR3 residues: CASSYRDRNQPQHF. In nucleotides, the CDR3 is TGTGCCAGCAGCTACCGGGACAGAAATCAGCCCCAGCATTTT.

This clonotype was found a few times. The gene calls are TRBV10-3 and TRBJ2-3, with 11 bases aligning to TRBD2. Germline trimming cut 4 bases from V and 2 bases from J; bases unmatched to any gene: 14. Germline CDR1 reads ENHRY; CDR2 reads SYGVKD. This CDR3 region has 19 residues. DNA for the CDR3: TGTGCCATCAGTGCCCCCTCCACTACGGGACTAGCGGCCACAGATACGCAGTATTTT. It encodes CAISAPSTTGLAATDTQYF.

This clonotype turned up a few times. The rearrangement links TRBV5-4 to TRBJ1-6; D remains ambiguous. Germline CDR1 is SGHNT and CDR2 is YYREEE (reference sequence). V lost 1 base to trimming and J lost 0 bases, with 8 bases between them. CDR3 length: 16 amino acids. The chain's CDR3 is CASSLFASSYNSPLHF. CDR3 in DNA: TGTGCCAGCAGCTTGTTCGCGAGCTCCTATAATTCACCCCTCCACTTT.

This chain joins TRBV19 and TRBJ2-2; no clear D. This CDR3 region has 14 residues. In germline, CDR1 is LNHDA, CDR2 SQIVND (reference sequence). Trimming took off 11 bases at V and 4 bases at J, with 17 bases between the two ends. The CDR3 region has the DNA TGTGCCGGCTCGACCTCTTGGGGCACCGGGGAGCTGTTTTTT. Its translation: CAGSTSWGTGELFF.

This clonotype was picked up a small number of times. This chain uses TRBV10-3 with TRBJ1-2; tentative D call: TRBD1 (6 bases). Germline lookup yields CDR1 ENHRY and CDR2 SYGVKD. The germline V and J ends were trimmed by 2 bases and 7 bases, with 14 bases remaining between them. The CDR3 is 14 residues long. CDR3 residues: CAISEESAGAGYTF. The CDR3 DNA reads TGTGCCATCAGTGAGGAGTCGGCAGGGGCTGGCTACACCTTC.

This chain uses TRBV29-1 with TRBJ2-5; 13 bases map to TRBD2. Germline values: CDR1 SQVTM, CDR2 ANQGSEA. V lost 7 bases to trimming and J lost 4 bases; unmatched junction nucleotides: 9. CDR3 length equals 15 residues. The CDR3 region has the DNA TGCAGCGCCCGACTAGCGGGGGGAGGAGGAGAGACCCAGTACTTC. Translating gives CSARLAGGGGETQYF. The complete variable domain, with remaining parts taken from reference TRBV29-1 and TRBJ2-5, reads SAVISQKPSRDICQRGTSLTIQCQVDSQVTMMFWYRQQPGQSLTLIATANQGSEATYESGFVIDKFPISRPNLTFSTLTVSNMSPEDSSIYLCSARLAGGGGETQYFGPGTRLLVL.

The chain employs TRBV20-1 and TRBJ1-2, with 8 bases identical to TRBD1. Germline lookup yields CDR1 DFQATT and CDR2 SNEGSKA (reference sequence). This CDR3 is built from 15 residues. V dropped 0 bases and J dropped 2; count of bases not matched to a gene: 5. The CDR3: CSARDRPGGNYGYTF. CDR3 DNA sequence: TGCAGTGCTAGAGATAGGCCAGGGGGCAACTATGGCTACACCTTC.

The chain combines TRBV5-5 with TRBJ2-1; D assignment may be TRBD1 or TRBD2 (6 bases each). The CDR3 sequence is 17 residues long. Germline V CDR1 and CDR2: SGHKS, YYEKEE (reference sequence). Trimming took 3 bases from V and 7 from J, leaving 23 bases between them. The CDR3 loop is CASSSRLGGSTGNEQFF. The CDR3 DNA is TGTGCCAGCAGCTCCCGTCTGGGGGGAAGTACAGGGAATGAGCAGTTCTTC.

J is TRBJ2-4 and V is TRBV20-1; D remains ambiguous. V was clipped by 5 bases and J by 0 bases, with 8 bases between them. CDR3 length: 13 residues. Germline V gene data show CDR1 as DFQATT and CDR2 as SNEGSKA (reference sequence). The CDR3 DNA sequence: TGCAGTGCTGGCTCCATAGCCAAAAACATTCAGTACTTC. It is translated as CSAGSIAKNIQYF.

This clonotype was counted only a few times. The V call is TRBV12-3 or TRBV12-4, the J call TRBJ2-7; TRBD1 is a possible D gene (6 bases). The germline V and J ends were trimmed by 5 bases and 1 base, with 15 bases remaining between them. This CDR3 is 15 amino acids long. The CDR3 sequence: CASSLSTRGSYEQYV. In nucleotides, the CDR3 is TGTGCCAGCAGTCTTTCGACAAGGGGGTCCTACGAGCAGTACGTC.

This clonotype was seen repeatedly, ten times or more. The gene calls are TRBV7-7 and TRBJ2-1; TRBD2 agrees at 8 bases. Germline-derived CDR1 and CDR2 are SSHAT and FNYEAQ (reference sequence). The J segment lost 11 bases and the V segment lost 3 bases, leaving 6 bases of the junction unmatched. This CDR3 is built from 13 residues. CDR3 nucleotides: TGTGCCAGCAGCTTGCTTGGCGGGGGGAAGCAGTTCTTC. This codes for CASSLLGGGKQFF.

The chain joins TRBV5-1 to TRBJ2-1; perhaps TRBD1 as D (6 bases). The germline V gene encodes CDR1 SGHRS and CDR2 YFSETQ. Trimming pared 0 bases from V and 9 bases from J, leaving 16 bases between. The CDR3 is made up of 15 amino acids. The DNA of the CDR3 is TGCGCCAGCAGCTTGGGAGTGGGGGCCCAGGGTGAGCAGTTCTTC. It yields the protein CASSLGVGAQGEQFF.

The CDR3 DNA is TGTGCCACCAGTGATTCCGGGGGAAGCTACAATGAGCAGTTCTTC. It translates to CATSDSGGSYNEQFF. The genes are TRBV24-1 and TRBJ2-1; the D gene is possibly TRBD2 (6 bases). V lost 2 bases and J 3 bases, leaving 10 bases between the germline ends. The CDR3 has 15 residues. CDR1 KGHDR and CDR2 SFDVKD come from the germline V gene.

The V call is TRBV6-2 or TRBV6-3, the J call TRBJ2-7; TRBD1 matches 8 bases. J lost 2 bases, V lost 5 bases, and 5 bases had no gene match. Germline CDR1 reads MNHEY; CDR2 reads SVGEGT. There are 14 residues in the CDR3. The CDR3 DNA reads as TGTGCCAGCAGTAGCAGGGGACAGGCCTACGAGCAGTACTTC. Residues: CASSSRGQAYEQYF.

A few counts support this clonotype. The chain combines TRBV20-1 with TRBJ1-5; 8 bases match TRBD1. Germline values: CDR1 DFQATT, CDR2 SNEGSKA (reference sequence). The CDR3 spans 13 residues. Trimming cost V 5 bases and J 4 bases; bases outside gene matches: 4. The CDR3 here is CSAGQGLNQPQHF. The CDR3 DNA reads TGCAGTGCTGGACAGGGCCTGAATCAGCCCCAGCATTTT.

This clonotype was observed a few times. CDR3 nucleotide sequence: TGTGCCAGCAGTTACTCCCTTGGACAGGGGGGTAATTCACCCCTCCACTTT. Translating gives CASSYSLGQGGNSPLHF. The chain carries TRBV6-5 and TRBJ1-6, with TRBD1 matching over 10 bases. Germline V CDR1 and CDR2: MNHEY, SVGAGI. This CDR3 comprises 17 residues. The trim removed 0 bases at V and 6 bases at J, leaving 5 bases unmatched.

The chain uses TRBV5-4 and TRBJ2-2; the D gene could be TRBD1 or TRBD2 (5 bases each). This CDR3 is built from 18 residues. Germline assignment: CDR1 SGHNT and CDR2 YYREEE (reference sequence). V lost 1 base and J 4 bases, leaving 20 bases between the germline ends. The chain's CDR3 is CASSLYGAGTTITGELFF. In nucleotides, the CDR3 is TGTGCCAGCAGCTTGTATGGGGCCGGGACCACCATCACCGGGGAGCTGTTTTTT.